The 26 T cell receptor beta chains below were found in one sample sequenced in a study of vaccination and CD4 T cells after COVID-19 (dated 2022 in TCRdb). The treatment or condition label, as the study defines it: roughly ten-day PBMC culture with coronavirus spike peptide pools or control peptides (ViraFEST assay). Which antigens these TCRs recognize remains unknown. Libraries came from PCR. The run used an Illumina iSeq 100. DNA from cultured CD4+ T cells was subjected to TCR sequencing with the Oncomine TCR Beta short-read assay at the Johns Hopkins FTIC core. The public sequencing data were trimmed at Q25 with fastp and processed into clonotypes with MiXCR by TCRdb, which kept only in-frame beta chains. Entries are consolidated by CDR3 protein sequence, retaining the most common genes and DNA. This sample lists more than 8,000 distinct CDR3 sequences; approximately 27% were detected once. In total, the top ten clones hold approximately 11% of the sample.

The sample was CD4+ T cells from blood, cultured in vitro, taken after SARS-CoV-2 vaccination. Receptors were obtained from a human donor who had recovered from COVID-19.

The sample holds a few counts of this clonotype. The V and J genes are TRBV5-1 and TRBJ1-5, with D hard to call. V was cut by 2 bases and J by 3 bases, with 9 bases left in between. CDR1 is SGHRS and CDR2 is YFSETQ in the germline V gene. The CDR3 extends over 14 amino acids. CDR3 DNA sequence: TGCGCCAGCAGCTTCGGAGGGAACAATCAGCCCCAGCATTTT. This sequence encodes CASSFGGNNQPQHF.

This clonotype came up a few times. The junction departs from the called germline gene at one end, perhaps through a read error. The CDR3 DNA reads as TGTGCTAGCAGCTTAGGGAGAGCCCGAACGGATACGCAGTATTTT. This encodes CASSLGRARTDTQYF. The chain combines TRBV7-7 with TRBJ2-3; TRBD2 is a possible D gene (5 bases). The CDR3 is made up of 15 amino acids. From germline, CDR1 is SSHAT and CDR2 FNYEAQ (reference sequence). The whole variable domain, remainder taken from reference TRBV7-7 and TRBJ2-3, is GAGVSQSPRYKVTKRGQDVTLRCDPISSHATLYWYQQALGQGPEFLTYFNYEAQPDKSGLPSDRFSAERPEGSISTLTIQRTEQRDSAMYRCASSLGRARTDTQYFGPGTRLTVL.

The chain links TRBV29-1 to TRBJ2-1; 9 nucleotides align to TRBD2. This CDR3 is built from 15 residues. Germline loops: CDR1 SQVTM, CDR2 ANQGSEA. Trimming removed 4 bases from V and 3 bases from J; junction bases left unmatched: 7. The CDR3 nucleotides are TGCAGCGTTGTCAAAAGAGCGGGAGGCTACAATGAGCAGTTCTTC. This translates into CSVVKRAGGYNEQFF.

V is TRBV12-3 or TRBV12-4 and J is TRBJ2-5; D not resolved. The V and J ends lost 6 bases and 5 bases respectively, with 19 bases between them. CDR3 size: 15 residues. The DNA of the CDR3 is TGTGCCAGCAGCTCATTGGTGCCCCCTAAGGAGACCCAGTACTTC. It is translated as CASSSLVPPKETQYF.

The chain employs TRBV19 and TRBJ1-5; D remains ambiguous. V was pared by 3 bases and J by 4 bases, with 7 bases between. CDR3 size: 13 residues. Germline CDR1 is LNHDA and CDR2 is SQIVND (reference sequence). The CDR3 DNA follows: TGTGCCAGTAGTATCAATTGGAATCAGCCCCAGCATTTT. This encodes CASSINWNQPQHF. The entire variable domain, with the rest obtained from reference TRBV19 and TRBJ1-5, is as follows: DGGITQSPKYLFRKEGQNVTLSCEQNLNHDAMYWYRQDPGQGLRLIYYSQIVNDFQKGDIAEGYSVSREKKESFPLTVTSAQKNPTAFYLCASSINWNQPQHFGDGTRLSIL.

This clonotype was found a few times. The CDR3 spells CASSPGQAAYGYTF. The DNA for the CDR3 is TGTGCCAGCTCCCCGGGACAGGCGGCCTATGGCTACACCTTC. The rearrangement joins TRBV18 to TRBJ1-2; 8 bases fit TRBD1. Germline V gene lookup returns CDR1 KGHSH and CDR2 LQKENI. There are 14 residues in the CDR3. The V segment lost 6 bases and the J segment 4 bases; nucleotides outside the gene matches: 7.

This clonotype was found a few times. The genes are TRBV7-2 and TRBJ2-5; unclear D gene. Deletions cut 7 bases from V and 0 bases from J, with 15 bases between. CDR1 is SGHTA and CDR2 is FQGNSA in the germline V gene. This CDR3 has 15 amino acids. The CDR3 nucleotides are TGTGCCAGCAAACTTGGCCCTCCATACCAAGAGACCCAGTACTTC. Amino acid sequence: CASKLGPPYQETQYF.

By share of the sample, this clonotype is large (0.1 to 1%). The V call is TRBV27, the J call TRBJ1-2; the D is unclear. This CDR3 region has 16 residues. CDR1 and CDR2 from the germline V gene are MNHEY and SMNVEV (reference sequence). V was clipped by 2 bases and J by 3 bases, with 16 bases between them. CDR3 coding DNA: TGTGCCAGCAGTTTAAGGTTACGGACCGACGACTATGGCTACACCTTC. Translated: CASSLRLRTDDYGYTF.

In its sample, this clonotype was seen a few times. The V and J genes are TRBV15 and TRBJ1-2, with D possibly being TRBD1 (5 bases). In germline, CDR1 is LNHNV, CDR2 YYDKDF (reference sequence). With 1 base removed from V and 7 bases from J, the gap between germline ends came to 16 bases. The CDR3 extends over 15 amino acids. The CDR3 DNA sequence: TGTGCCACCAGCAGAGGCTTGGACATAGAGGGTGGCTACACCTTC. It encodes CATSRGLDIEGGYTF.

V usage is TRBV27 and J usage is TRBJ2-1, with 8 bases identical to TRBD2. Per the germline V gene, CDR1 is MNHEY and CDR2 is SMNVEV (reference sequence). The CDR3 contains 16 residues. Trimming at V came to 2 bases and at J to 3 bases, leaving 6 bases not matched to a gene. CDR3 in DNA: TGTGCCAGCAGTTTAGGAGCGGGAGCGATCTACAATGAGCAGTTCTTC. Translating gives CASSLGAGAIYNEQFF.

This rearrangement joins TRBV7-8 to TRBJ1-2, with D unresolved. The CDR3 spans 15 residues. Trimming removed 4 bases at V and 2 bases at J, with 14 bases between. Per germline, CDR1 SGHVS and CDR2 FQNEAQ. CDR3 amino acids: CASSSRNWANYGYTF. The CDR3 DNA sequence: TGTGCCAGCAGCTCCAGAAATTGGGCGAACTATGGCTACACCTTC.

This clonotype has a handful of counts. The V gene is TRBV28, the J gene TRBJ1-2, with D possibly TRBD1 on 6 matching bases. The CDR3 length is 16 residues. Germline V gene data show CDR1 as MDHEN and CDR2 as SYDVKM. V lost 5 bases, J lost 0 bases, and 16 bases lay in between. CDR3 in DNA: TGTGCCAGCAGTACCGGACAGAAAGGGGCTAACTATGGCTACACCTTC. It is translated as CASSTGQKGANYGYTF.

The J gene is TRBJ2-3, the V gene TRBV6-2 or TRBV6-3; TRBD2 matches at 10 bases. From germline, CDR1 is MNHEY and CDR2 SVGEGT. The CDR3 is 22 amino acids. J lost 2 bases, V lost 0 bases, and 20 bases had no gene match. The chain's CDR3 is CASSYSSAPRRTSGYATDTQYF. The CDR3 bases are TGTGCCAGCAGTTACTCATCCGCACCCCGTAGGACTAGCGGATACGCCACAGATACGCAGTATTTT.

The V call is TRBV12-3 or TRBV12-4, the J call TRBJ1-5; 8 nucleotides match TRBD1. The CDR3 contains 14 residues. The trim removed 6 bases at V and 5 bases at J, leaving 6 bases unmatched. The CDR3 is CASSYRQGYQPQHF. The CDR3 nucleotides read TGTGCCAGCAGCTACCGACAGGGGTATCAGCCCCAGCATTTT.

This clonotype was seen a few times. The genes are TRBV20-1 and TRBJ1-2; 9 bases align to TRBD1. This CDR3 comprises 13 residues. Trimming at V came to 4 bases and at J to 6 bases, leaving 6 bases not matched to a gene. Per germline, CDR1 DFQATT and CDR2 SNEGSKA (reference sequence). The CDR3 DNA is TGCAGTGCTACCGGGACAGGGAAGGATGGCTACACCTTC. Amino acid sequence: CSATGTGKDGYTF.

This clonotype was recorded a few times. The genes are TRBV20-1 and TRBJ2-2; possible D gene TRBD1, 6 bases. Germline V gives CDR1 DFQATT, CDR2 SNEGSKA (reference sequence). The V and J ends lost 0 bases and 0 bases respectively, with 11 bases between them. This CDR3 contains 16 residues. This chain's CDR3 is CSARDGGLPNTGELFF. In DNA, the CDR3 is TGCAGTGCTAGAGATGGGGGCCTTCCGAACACCGGGGAGCTGTTTTTT.

This clonotype was seen a handful of times. The chain carries TRBV19 and TRBJ1-5; TRBD1 matches at 8 bases. The CDR3 loop spans 15 amino acids. CDR1 is LNHDA, CDR2 SQIVND, per germline (reference sequence). The J segment lost 9 bases and the V segment lost 7 bases, leaving 14 bases of the junction unmatched. CDR3: CASNSPDRARWPQHF. The CDR3 DNA reads as TGTGCCAGTAATTCTCCGGACAGGGCCCGATGGCCCCAGCATTTT. Using reference TRBV19 and TRBJ1-5 for the parts outside the CDR3, the full variable domain is DGGITQSPKYLFRKEGQNVTLSCEQNLNHDAMYWYRQDPGQGLRLIYYSQIVNDFQKGDIAEGYSVSREKKESFPLTVTSAQKNPTAFYLCASNSPDRARWPQHFGDGTRLSIL.

This clonotype was seen more than once but under ten times. This chain links TRBV11-3 with TRBJ2-5; D not certain. The CDR3 is 14 amino acids. With 5 bases removed from V and 5 bases from J, the gap between germline ends came to 15 bases. Germline lookup yields CDR1 SGHNT and CDR2 YENEEA. This CDR3 reads CASSPSDGRETQYF. In DNA form, the CDR3 reads TGTGCCAGCAGCCCTTCGGACGGACGGGAGACCCAGTACTTC.

The chain has TRBV7-9 and TRBJ2-2; 11 bases align to TRBD2. Germline lookup yields CDR1 SEHNR and CDR2 FQNEAQ (reference sequence). The trim removed 6 bases at V and 2 bases at J, leaving 11 bases unmatched. CDR3 length: 18 residues. In nucleotides, the CDR3 is TGTGCCAGCAGTCCTCCGGGACTAGCGGCTACTAACACCGGGGAGCTGTTTTTT. Translated: CASSPPGLAATNTGELFF.

By sample fraction, this clonotype is medium-sized. The chain recombines TRBV25-1 with TRBJ1-2; D gene uncertain. Germline V gene sequence: CDR1 MGHDK, CDR2 SYGVNS. The ends were cut back, 8 bases at V and 3 bases at J, with 19 bases in the middle. CDR3 length equals 15 residues. This CDR3 is CASLRRRQKYYGYTF. CDR3 bases: TGTGCCAGCCTCCGCCGGCGGCAGAAATACTATGGCTACACCTTC.

The chain is built from TRBV6-1 and TRBJ2-2; the D gene is possibly TRBD1 (6 bases). CDR3 length equals 15 residues. Trimming took 3 bases from V and 4 from J, leaving 12 bases between them. Germline loops: CDR1 MNHNS, CDR2 SASEGT. CDR3 sequence (DNA): TGTGCCAGCAGTGAGGGGGCCAGCGCCACCGGGGAGCTGTTTTTT. It codes for CASSEGASATGELFF.

The chain joins TRBV7-2 to TRBJ2-7, with 9 bases that match TRBD1. This CDR3 comprises 14 residues. Germline V lookup: CDR1 SGHTA, CDR2 FQGNSA. The J segment lost 6 bases and the V segment lost 3 bases, leaving 6 bases of the junction unmatched. The CDR3 DNA sequence: TGTGCCAGCAGCTTTAGACAGGGGGTCTCCGAGCAGTACTTC. Its protein product is CASSFRQGVSEQYF. The variable domain in full, with the rest retrieved from reference TRBV7-2 and TRBJ2-7, is GAGVSQSPSNKVTEKGKDVELRCDPISGHTALYWYRQSLGQGLEFLIYFQGNSAPDKSGLPSDRFSAERTGGSVSTLTIQRTQQEDSAVYLCASSFRQGVSEQYFGPGTRLTVT.

The chain links TRBV6-2 or TRBV6-3 to TRBJ2-1, with TRBD2 matching 9 bases. The J segment lost 6 bases and the V segment lost 6 bases, leaving 9 bases of the junction unmatched. The germline gives CDR1 MNHEY, CDR2 SVGEGT. The CDR3 spans 15 residues. CDR3 nucleotide sequence: TGTGCCAGCAGCCCCCTAGCGGGATCAGGCAATGAGCAGTTCTTC. This translates into CASSPLAGSGNEQFF.

This clonotype was seen a few times. V and J are TRBV20-1 and TRBJ2-2; tentative D call: TRBD2 (6 bases). Germline assignment: CDR1 DFQATT and CDR2 SNEGSKA (reference sequence). The CDR3 has 15 amino acids. Trimming took off 6 bases at V and 2 bases at J, with 16 bases between the two ends. CDR3 amino acids: CSARPGGINTGELFF. The CDR3 DNA is TGCAGTGCCCGGCCCGGCGGGATCAACACCGGGGAGCTGTTTTTT.

The rearrangement links TRBV12-3 or TRBV12-4 to TRBJ2-1, with 7 bases lining up with TRBD2. The V segment lost 6 bases and the J segment 7 bases; nucleotides outside the gene matches: 15. The CDR3 totals 16 residues. DNA of the CDR3: TGTGCCAGCAGCCGCTGGCGGGGAGGGCTGGGGAATGAGCAGTTCTTC. Protein sequence: CASSRWRGGLGNEQFF.

This clonotype has just a few counts. This chain links TRBV4-3 with TRBJ1-2; 12 nucleotides agree with TRBD1. This CDR3 is built from 16 residues. CDR1 is LGHNA and CDR2 is YSLEER in the germline V gene. V lost 1 base to trimming and J lost 3 bases; unmatched junction nucleotides: 3. This chain's CDR3 is CASSQVGTGGYYGYTF. The CDR3 nucleotides are TGCGCCAGCAGCCAAGTTGGGACAGGGGGCTACTATGGCTACACCTTC.